This T cell receptor beta chain appears in the sequencing data of a study of spatial heterogeneity in lung cancer. The time point is: sample taken at primary tumor resection. The study, taken as a whole, reports: In tumors, expanded intratumoral alpha and beta TCR counts tracked mutation counts.

The CDR3 runs 14 residues. V was pared by 1 base and J by 2 bases, with 11 bases between. Germline V gene data show CDR1 as DFQATT and CDR2 as SNEGSKA (reference sequence). TCRdb passed the 5' RACE reads through MiXCR, listing each CDR3 protein once. This table holds some 1,200 distinct CDR3 sequences, roughly 18% found once. This clonotype has just a few counts. What it binds is not known. The specimen comprised lung tumor tissue, sampled at surgery. The J gene is TRBJ1-2, the V gene TRBV20-1; the D gene is possibly TRBD1 (5 bases). The TCR was taken from a male donor with early-stage non-small cell lung cancer. Written as DNA, the CDR3 is TGCAGTGCTAGAGTTGGCAGGGAAAACTATGGCTACACCTTC. Its translation: CSARVGRENYGYTF.